This T cell receptor (beta chain) is drawn from a study of T cells in Graves' hyperthyroidism and ophthalmopathy. Overall study results and limits: A 13 V-J signature model discriminated ophthalmopathy versus stable hyperthyroidism. Most clonotypes expanded in the thyroid (above 0.001) were also present in blood.

This clonotype was seen many times. Its antigen is not known. Hyperthyroidism was newly diagnosed in patients aged 18 to 65 (duration under 2 months). Amplified TCR beta CDR3 regions derived from RNA transcripts. A first-round RT-PCR of the TCR CDR3 used the HTBI primer set. TCRdb recomputed calls from the multiplex PCR reads with MiXCR, one row per CDR3 protein. The sample yields some 140,000 distinct CDR3 sequences, around 20% seen once. CDR1 is MNHNS and CDR2 is SASEGT in the germline V gene. The ends lost 4 bases at V and 8 bases at J; junction bases unmatched: 7. This CDR3 has 16 residues. The chain combines TRBV6-1 with TRBJ2-4, with 14 bases that match TRBD2. What was sequenced was blood. The source is a woman between 50 and 59 years old with Graves' hyperthyroidism that later progressed to Graves' ophthalmopathy. The CDR3 coding sequence is TGTGCCAGCAGTGGCGGACTAGCGGGAGGTGAGGACATTCAGTACTTC. It is translated as CASSGGLAGGEDIQYF.